This T cell receptor beta chain was identified during a study of early T cells in non-severe SARS-CoV-2 infection. This clonotype was seen a few times. No antigen is known for it. The junction and the germline gene differ at one end; a read error may be behind it. Study-level points and caveats: Clonotype matching in VDJdb favored anti-spike CD8 responses and did not capture private and CD4 specificities.

The TCR library protocol attached unique molecular identifiers to the individual cDNA molecules. Via MiXCR, TCRdb re-called the 5' RACE reads, giving one row per CDR3 protein. Here the sample spans 30,000 to 45,000 distinct CDR3 sequences, roughly 5% being singletons. CDR1 and CDR2 from the germline V gene are SSHAT and FNYEAQ (reference sequence). The CDR3 length is 14 residues. Sequenced input: whole blood. J is TRBJ1-2 and V is TRBV7-7; tentative D call: TRBD1 (6 bases). The sequence derives from an adult who was a healthcare worker with PCR-confirmed SARS-CoV-2 infection or an uninfected control (not recorded which). DNA for the CDR3: TGTGCTAGCAGCCCGCCAGGGGACGGCTATGGCTACACCTTC. Amino acids: CASSPPGDGYGYTF.